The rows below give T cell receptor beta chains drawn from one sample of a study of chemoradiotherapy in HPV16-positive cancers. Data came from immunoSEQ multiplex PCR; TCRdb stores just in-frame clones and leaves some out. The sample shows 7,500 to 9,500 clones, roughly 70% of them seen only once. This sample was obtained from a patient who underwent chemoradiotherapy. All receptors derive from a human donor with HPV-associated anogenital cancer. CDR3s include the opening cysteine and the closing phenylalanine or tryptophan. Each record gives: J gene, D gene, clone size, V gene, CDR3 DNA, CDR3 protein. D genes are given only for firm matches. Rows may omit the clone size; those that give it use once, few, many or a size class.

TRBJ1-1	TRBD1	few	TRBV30	TGTGCCTGCCACAGGGGACAGAACACTGAAGCTTTCTTT	CACHRGQNTEAFF
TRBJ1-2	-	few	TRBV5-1	TGCGCCAGCAGCTTGGCCTCTGTGGGGGGCCAATTCAACTATGGCTACACCTTC	CASSLASVGGQFNYGYTF
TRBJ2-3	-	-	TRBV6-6	TGTGCCGTACGGGGCTACTTGTCTAGCACAGATACGCAGTATTTT	CAVRGYLSSTDTQYF
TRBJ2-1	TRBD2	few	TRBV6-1	TGTGCCAGCAGTGATCGGAGAGCGGGGGGAGACAATGAGCAGTTCTTC	CASSDRRAGGDNEQFF
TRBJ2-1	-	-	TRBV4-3	TGCGCCAGCAGCCAAGATTTTAGGAGTCCGTACTCTAATGAGCAGTTCTTC	CASSQDFRSPYSNEQFF
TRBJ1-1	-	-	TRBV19	TGTGCCAGTACCGACGCAGGGGAAGAAGCTTTCTTT	CASTDAGEEAFF
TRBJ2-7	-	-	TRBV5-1	TGCGCCAGCAGCTTGGGAGGGACGGTGCTCGGGGAGCAGTACTTC	CASSLGGTVLGEQYF
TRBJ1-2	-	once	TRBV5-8	TGTGCCAGCAGCTTAAGGGTGCACTATGGCTACACCTTC	CASSLRVHYGYTF
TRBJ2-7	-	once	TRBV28	TGTGCCAGCAGTTCCCCGGGCACAAAAGGCTCCTACGAGCAGTACTTC	CASSSPGTKGSYEQYF
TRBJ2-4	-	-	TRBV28	TGTGCCAGCAGTTCTGGACGGGCAGCCAAAAACATTCAGTACTTC	CASSSGRAAKNIQYF
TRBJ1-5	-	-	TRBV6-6	TGTGCCAGCACCGCCGACGGGGGGTACGGCAATCAGCCCCAGCATTTT	CASTADGGYGNQPQHF
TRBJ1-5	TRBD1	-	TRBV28	TGTGCCAGCAGATCGTGGGGACAGCAAAATCAGCCCCAGCATTTT	CASRSWGQQNQPQHF
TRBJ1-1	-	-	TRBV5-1	TGCGCCAGCAGCCCAGGACAGAGAAACATGAACACTGAAGCTTTCTTT	CASSPGQRNMNTEAFF
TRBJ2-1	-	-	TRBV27	TGTGCCAGCAGCCGCCGGGCGGGGCCCTACAATGAGCAGTTCTTC	CASSRRAGPYNEQFF